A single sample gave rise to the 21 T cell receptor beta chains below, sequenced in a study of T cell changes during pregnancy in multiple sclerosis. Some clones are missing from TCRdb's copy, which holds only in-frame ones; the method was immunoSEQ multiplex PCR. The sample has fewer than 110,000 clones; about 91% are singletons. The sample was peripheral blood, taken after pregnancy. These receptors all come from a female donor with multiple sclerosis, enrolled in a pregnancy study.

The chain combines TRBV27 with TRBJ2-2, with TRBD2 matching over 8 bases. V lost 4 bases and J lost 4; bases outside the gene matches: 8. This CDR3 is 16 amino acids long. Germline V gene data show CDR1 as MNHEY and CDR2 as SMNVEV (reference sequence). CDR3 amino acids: CASSSGLAIPTGELFF. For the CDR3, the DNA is TGTGCCAGCAGTTCCGGACTAGCTATCCCCACCGGGGAGCTGTTTTTT.

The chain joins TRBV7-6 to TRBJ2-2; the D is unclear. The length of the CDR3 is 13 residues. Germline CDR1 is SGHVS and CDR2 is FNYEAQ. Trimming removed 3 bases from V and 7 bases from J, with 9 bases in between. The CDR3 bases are TGTGCCAGCAGCTTGGTACCGGGCGGGGAGCTGTTTTTT. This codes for CASSLVPGGELFF. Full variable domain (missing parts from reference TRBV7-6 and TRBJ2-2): GAGVSQSPRYKVTKRGQDVALRCDPISGHVSLYWYRQALGQGPEFLTYFNYEAQQDKSGLPNDRFSAERPEGSISTLTIQRTEQRDSAMYRCASSLVPGGELFFGEGSRLTVL.

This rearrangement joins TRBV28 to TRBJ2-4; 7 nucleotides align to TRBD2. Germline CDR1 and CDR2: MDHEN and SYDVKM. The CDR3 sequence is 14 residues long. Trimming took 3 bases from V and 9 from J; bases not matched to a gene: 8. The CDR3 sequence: CASSLLQERGIQYF. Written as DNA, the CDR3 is TGTGCCAGCAGTTTGTTGCAGGAGCGGGGCATTCAGTACTTC.

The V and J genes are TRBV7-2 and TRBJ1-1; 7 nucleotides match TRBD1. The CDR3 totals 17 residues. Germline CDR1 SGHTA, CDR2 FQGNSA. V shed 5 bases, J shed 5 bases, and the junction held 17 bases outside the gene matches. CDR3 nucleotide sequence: TGTGCCAGCAGCCGCCCACTCGACAGGGAGTATGTAACTGAAGCTTTCTTT. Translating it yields CASSRPLDREYVTEAFF.

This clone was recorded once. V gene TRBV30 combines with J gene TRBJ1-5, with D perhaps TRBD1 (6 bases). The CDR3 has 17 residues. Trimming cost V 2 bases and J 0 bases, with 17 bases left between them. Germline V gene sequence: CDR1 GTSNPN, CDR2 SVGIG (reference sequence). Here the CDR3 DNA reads TGTGCCTGGAGTCCGGGGGGCGGACGATTTAGCAATCAGCCCCAGCATTTT. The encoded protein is CAWSPGGGRFSNQPQHF.

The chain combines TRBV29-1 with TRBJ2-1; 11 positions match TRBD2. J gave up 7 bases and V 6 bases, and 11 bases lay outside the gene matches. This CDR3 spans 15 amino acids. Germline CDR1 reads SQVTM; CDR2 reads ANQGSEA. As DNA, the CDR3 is TGCAGCGTAAGGATAGCGGGAGGGCCGACGAATGAGCAGTTCTTC. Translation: CSVRIAGGPTNEQFF.

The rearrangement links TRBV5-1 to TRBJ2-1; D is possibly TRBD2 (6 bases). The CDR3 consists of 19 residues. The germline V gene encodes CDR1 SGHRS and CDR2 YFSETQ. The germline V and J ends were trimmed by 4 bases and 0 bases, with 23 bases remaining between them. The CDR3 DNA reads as TGCGCCAGCAGCCCAACAGGTGGGTTCGCGGGGCCCTCCTACAATGAGCAGTTCTTC. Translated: CASSPTGGFAGPSYNEQFF.

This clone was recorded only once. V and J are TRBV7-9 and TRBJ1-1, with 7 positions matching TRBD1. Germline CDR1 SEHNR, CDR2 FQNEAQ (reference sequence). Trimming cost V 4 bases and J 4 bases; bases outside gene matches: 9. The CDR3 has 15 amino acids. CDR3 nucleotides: TGTGCCAGCAGCTCTTGGACAGGTGGTTCCACTGAAGCTTTCTTT. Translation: CASSSWTGGSTEAFF.

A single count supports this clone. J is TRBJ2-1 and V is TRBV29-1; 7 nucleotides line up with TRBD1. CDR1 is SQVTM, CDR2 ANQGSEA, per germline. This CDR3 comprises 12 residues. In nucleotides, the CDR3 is TGCAGTGGTCGGGACAGCTACAATGAGCAGTTCTTC. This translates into CSGRDSYNEQFF.

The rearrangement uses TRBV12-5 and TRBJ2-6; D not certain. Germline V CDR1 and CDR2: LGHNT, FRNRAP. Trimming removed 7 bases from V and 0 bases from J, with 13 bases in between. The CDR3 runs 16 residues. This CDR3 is CASAFTSVSGANVLTF. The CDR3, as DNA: TGTGCTAGTGCCTTCACGTCGGTCTCTGGGGCCAACGTCCTGACTTTC. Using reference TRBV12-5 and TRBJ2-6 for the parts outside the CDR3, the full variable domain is DARVTQTPRHKVTEMGQEVTMRCQPILGHNTVFWYRQTMMQGLELLAYFRNRAPLDDSGMPKDRFSAEMPDATLATLKIQPSEPRDSAVYFCASAFTSVSGANVLTFGAGSRLTVL.

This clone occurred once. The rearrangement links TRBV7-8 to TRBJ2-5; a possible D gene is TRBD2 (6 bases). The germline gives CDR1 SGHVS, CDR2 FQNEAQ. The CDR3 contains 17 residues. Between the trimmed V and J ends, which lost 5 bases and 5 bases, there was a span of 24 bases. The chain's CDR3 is CASSPPLLARERETQYF. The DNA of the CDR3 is TGTGCCAGCAGCCCCCCTTTACTAGCCCGAGAGAGGGAGACCCAGTACTTC.

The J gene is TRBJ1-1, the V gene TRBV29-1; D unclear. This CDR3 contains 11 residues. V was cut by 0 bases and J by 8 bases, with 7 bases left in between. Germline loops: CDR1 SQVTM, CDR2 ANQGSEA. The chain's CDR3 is CSVEEGREAFF. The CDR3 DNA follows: TGCAGCGTTGAAGAGGGCAGGGAAGCTTTCTTT.

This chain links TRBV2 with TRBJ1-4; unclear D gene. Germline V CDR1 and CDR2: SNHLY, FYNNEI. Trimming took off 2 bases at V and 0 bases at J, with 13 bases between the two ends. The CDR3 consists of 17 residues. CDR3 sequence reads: CASSETPGITTNEKLFF. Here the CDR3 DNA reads TGTGCCAGCAGTGAAACCCCGGGAATAACAACTAATGAAAAACTGTTTTTT. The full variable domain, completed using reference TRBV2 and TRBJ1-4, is EPEVTQTPSHQVTQMGQEVILRCVPISNHLYFYWYRQILGQKVEFLVSFYNNEISEKSEIFDDQFSVERPDGSNFTLKIRSTKLEDSAMYFCASSETPGITTNEKLFFGSGTQLSVL.

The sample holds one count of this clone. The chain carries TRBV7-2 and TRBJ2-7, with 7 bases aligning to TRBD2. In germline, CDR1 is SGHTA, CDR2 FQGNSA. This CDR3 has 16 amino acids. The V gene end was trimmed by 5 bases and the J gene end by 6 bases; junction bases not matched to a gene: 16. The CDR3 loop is CASSRDIGGGVAEQYF. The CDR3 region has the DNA TGTGCCAGCAGCCGAGATATCGGCGGGGGAGTGGCCGAGCAGTACTTC. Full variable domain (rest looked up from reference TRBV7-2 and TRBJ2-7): GAGVSQSPSNKVTEKGKDVELRCDPISGHTALYWYRQSLGQGLEFLIYFQGNSAPDKSGLPSDRFSAERTGGSVSTLTIQRTQQEDSAVYLCASSRDIGGGVAEQYFGPGTRLTVT.

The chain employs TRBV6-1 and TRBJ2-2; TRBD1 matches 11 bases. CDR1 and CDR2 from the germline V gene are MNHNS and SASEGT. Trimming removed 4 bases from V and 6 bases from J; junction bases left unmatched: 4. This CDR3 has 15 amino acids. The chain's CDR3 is CASSGGQGVPGELFF. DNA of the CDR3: TGTGCCAGCAGTGGGGGACAGGGGGTCCCCGGGGAGCTGTTTTTT.

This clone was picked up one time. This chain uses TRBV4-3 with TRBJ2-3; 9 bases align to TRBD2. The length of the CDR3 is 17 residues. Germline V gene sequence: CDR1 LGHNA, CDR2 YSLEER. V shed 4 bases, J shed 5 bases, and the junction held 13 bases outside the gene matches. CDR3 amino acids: CASSPLAGTKAGDTQYF. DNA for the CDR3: TGCGCCAGCAGCCCTCTAGCGGGGACCAAAGCGGGAGATACGCAGTATTTT.

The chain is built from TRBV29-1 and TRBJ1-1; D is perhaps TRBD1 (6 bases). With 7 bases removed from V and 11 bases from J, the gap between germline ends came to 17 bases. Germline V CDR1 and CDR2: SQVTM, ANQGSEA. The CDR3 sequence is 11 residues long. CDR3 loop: CSADGVQGAFF. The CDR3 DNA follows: TGCAGCGCCGACGGAGTTCAGGGGGCTTTCTTT.

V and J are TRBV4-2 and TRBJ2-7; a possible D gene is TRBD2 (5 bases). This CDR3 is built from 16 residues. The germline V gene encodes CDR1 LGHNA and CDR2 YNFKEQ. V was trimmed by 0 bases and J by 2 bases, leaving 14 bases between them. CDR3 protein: CASSQDPLASPYEQYF. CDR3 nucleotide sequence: TGTGCCAGCAGCCAAGACCCGCTAGCCTCACCCTACGAGCAGTACTTC.

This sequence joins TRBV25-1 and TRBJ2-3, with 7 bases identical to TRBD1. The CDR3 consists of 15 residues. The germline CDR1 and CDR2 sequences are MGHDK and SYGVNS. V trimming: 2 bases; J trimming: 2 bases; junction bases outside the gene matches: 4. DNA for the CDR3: TGTGCCAGCAGTGAAGAACAGGGGCTCACAGATACGCAGTATTTT. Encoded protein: CASSEEQGLTDTQYF.

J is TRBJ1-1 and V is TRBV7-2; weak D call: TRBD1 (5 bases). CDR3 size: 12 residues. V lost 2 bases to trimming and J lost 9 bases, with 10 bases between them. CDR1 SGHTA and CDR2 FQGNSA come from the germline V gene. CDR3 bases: TGTGCCAGCAGCTTAAGGAGGGGCCAAGCTTTCTTT. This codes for CASSLRRGQAFF.

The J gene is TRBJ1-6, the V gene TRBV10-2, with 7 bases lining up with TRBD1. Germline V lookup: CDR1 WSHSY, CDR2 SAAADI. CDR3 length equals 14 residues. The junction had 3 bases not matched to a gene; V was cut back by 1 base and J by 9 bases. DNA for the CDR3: TGCGCCAGCAGTGAGTTGACAGGGAGTTCACCCCTCCACTTT. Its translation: CASSELTGSSPLHF.